This TCR beta chain was observed in a study of response to subunit inactivated influenza vaccine. The germline V gene encodes CDR1 MNHEY and CDR2 SVGEGT. This CDR3 region has 14 residues. V shed 6 bases and J 5 bases; nucleotides not matched to a gene: 7. This clonotype occurred a few times. TCRdb passed the RT-PCR reads through MiXCR, listing each CDR3 protein once. The sample carries about 540,000 distinct CDR3 sequences, roughly 23% recorded once. These data were also filed under a second study, of T cells expressing NK-cell markers. This second report adds: Beta-chain TCR cDNA was generated via 5'RACE template switching with UMIs.

The genes are TRBV6-2 or TRBV6-3 and TRBJ2-1; 7 bases fit TRBD2. This specimen was CD4+ T cells sorted from PBMCs, taken about 12 days after vaccination. The origin of this receptor is a man between 50 and 59 years old who received an inactivated influenza vaccine. The DNA of the CDR3 is TGTGCCAGCAGACGGACCGGGGGGAACAATGAGCAGTTCTTC. Its protein product is CASRRTGGNNEQFF.